A single sample gave rise to the 18 T cell receptor beta chains below, sequenced in a study of human T cells and chemical hapten exposure. TCRdb recomputed calls from the RACE reads with MiXCR, one row per CDR3 protein. Altogether 300,000 to 400,000 distinct CDR3 sequences are present, 5.1% being singletons, with the ten largest covering approximately 2.4%. The time point is: pre-sensitization, week 0. Stated treatment: therapeutic diphenylcyclopropenone sensitization with weekly scalp DPC. This sample comprised whole blood, obtained in connection with sensitization to the hapten diphenylcyclopropenone (DPC). The receptors were sampled from a woman aged 50 to 60 with alopecia areata. Some clones in this sample may be carry-over from other donors' samples.

This clonotype has ten or more counts. The J gene is TRBJ2-3, the V gene TRBV9, with D hard to call. Per the germline V gene, CDR1 is SGDLS and CDR2 is YYNGEE. The germline V and J ends were trimmed by 0 bases and 4 bases, with 3 bases remaining between them. The CDR3 contains 12 residues. The CDR3 DNA follows: TGTGCCAGCAGCGTAGGATCAGATACGCAGTATTTT. Protein product: CASSVGSDTQYF.

At least ten counts were recorded for this clonotype. The V call is TRBV2, the J call TRBJ1-5, with 8 bases that match TRBD1. This CDR3 comprises 15 residues. V lost 6 bases and J lost 2; bases outside the gene matches: 6. Germline loops: CDR1 SNHLY, CDR2 FYNNEI. Here the CDR3 reads CASRDDRGRNQPQHF. CDR3 nucleotide sequence: TGTGCCAGCAGGGATGACAGGGGTCGCAATCAGCCCCAGCATTTT.

This clonotype was recorded a few times. This CDR3 reads CASSSGTRLYEQYF. In nucleotides, the CDR3 is TGTGCCAGCAGCTCCGGGACCCGCCTCTACGAGCAGTACTTC. The rearrangement joins TRBV6-5 to TRBJ2-7; D might be TRBD1 or TRBD2, each matching 5 bases. The CDR3 has 14 amino acids. Germline CDR1 reads MNHEY; CDR2 reads SVGAGI. V dropped 6 bases and J dropped 3 bases, with 15 bases sitting between them.

This clonotype was detected a few times. The V gene is TRBV20-1, the J gene TRBJ1-2; D is uncertain. Germline V gene data show CDR1 as DFQATT and CDR2 as SNEGSKA (reference sequence). The CDR3 runs 14 residues. V lost 0 bases, J lost 1 base, and 9 bases lay in between. DNA for the CDR3: TGCAGTGCTAGAGATATCGGGTTTAACTATGGCTACACCTTC. It translates to CSARDIGFNYGYTF.

The V call is TRBV20-1, the J call TRBJ1-5; possible D gene TRBD1, 5 bases. The length of the CDR3 is 17 residues. Germline CDR1 and CDR2: DFQATT and SNEGSKA (reference sequence). The ends were cut back, 0 bases at V and 4 bases at J, with 19 bases in the middle. The CDR3 region has the DNA TGCAGTGCTAGAGATGGGGCAGGGACTCTAGGAAATCAGCCCCAGCATTTT. Protein sequence: CSARDGAGTLGNQPQHF.

This clonotype was seen many times. V is TRBV7-8 and J is TRBJ2-1, with 10 nucleotides matching TRBD2. This CDR3 region has 19 residues. Germline lookup yields CDR1 SGHVS and CDR2 FQNEAQ. Germline trimming cut 5 bases from V and 4 bases from J; bases unmatched to any gene: 17. CDR3 coding DNA: TGTGCCAGCAGCCGCGGACTAGCGGTCCTCCCTTCATTATACAATGAGCAGTTCTTC. Translated: CASSRGLAVLPSLYNEQFF.

This clonotype was found many times. The chain couples TRBV7-2 to TRBJ1-1, with D perhaps TRBD1 (6 bases). V shed 3 bases and J shed 2 bases, with 13 bases lying between them. Germline loops: CDR1 SGHTA, CDR2 FQGNSA. This CDR3 region has 15 residues. CDR3 sequence: CASSFFWGPNTEAFF. In DNA, the CDR3 is TGTGCCAGCAGCTTTTTCTGGGGGCCAAACACTGAAGCTTTCTTT. Full variable domain (outside the CDR3, taken from reference TRBV7-2 and TRBJ1-1): GAGVSQSPSNKVTEKGKDVELRCDPISGHTALYWYRQSLGQGLEFLIYFQGNSAPDKSGLPSDRFSAERTGGSVSTLTIQRTQQEDSAVYLCASSFFWGPNTEAFFGQGTRLTVV.

This clonotype was observed a handful of times. CDR3 amino acids: CASSLRVNTGELFF. CDR3 in DNA: TGTGCCAGCAGTTTACGGGTGAACACCGGGGAGCTGTTTTTT. V gene TRBV27 combines with J gene TRBJ2-2; D is undetermined. CDR3 length: 14 residues. Trimming stripped 2 bases from V and 1 base from J, with 5 bases between. CDR1 is MNHEY and CDR2 is SMNVEV in the germline V gene (reference sequence).

This clonotype was detected only a few times. The chain couples TRBV13 to TRBJ2-3; TRBD1 matches 10 bases. The CDR3 has 14 amino acids. V dropped 0 bases and J dropped 13; count of bases not matched to a gene: 7. CDR1 is PRHDT, CDR2 FYEKMQ, per germline (reference sequence). CDR3 in DNA: TGTGCCAGCAGCTTAGGCCTGACAGGGGGCGCGGAGTATTTT. Encoded protein: CASSLGLTGGAEYF.

This clonotype was observed at least ten times. In DNA form, the CDR3 reads TGTGCCAGCAGTTACAGGGATGGCAATCAGCCCCAGCATTTT. The encoded protein is CASSYRDGNQPQHF. The chain carries TRBV6-2 or TRBV6-3 and TRBJ1-5, with D uncertain. V shed 2 bases and J shed 2 bases, with 7 bases lying between them. Germline V gene lookup returns CDR1 MNHEY and CDR2 SVGEGT. This CDR3 region has 14 residues.

Many counts were recorded for this clonotype. The V call is TRBV12-3 or TRBV12-4, the J call TRBJ2-1, with no clear D. V was trimmed by 6 bases and J by 6 bases, leaving 9 bases between them. The CDR3 runs to 12 residues. CDR3 bases: TGTGCCAGCAGCTTATGGGGCAATGAGCAGTTCTTC. It is translated as CASSLWGNEQFF.

The sample holds a few counts of this clonotype. CDR3 coding DNA: TGTGCCAGCAGCGTAGATCCGGATCACAATGAGCAGTTCTTC. Its protein is CASSVDPDHNEQFF. The chain employs TRBV9 and TRBJ2-1; D not certain. Germline CDR1 is SGDLS and CDR2 is YYNGEE. Trimming took off 0 bases at V and 5 bases at J, with 9 bases between the two ends. This CDR3 spans 14 amino acids.

Many counts were recorded for this clonotype. The rearrangement links TRBV7-9 to TRBJ2-5; D assignment may be TRBD1 or TRBD2 (5 bases each). Deletions cut 6 bases from V and 5 bases from J, with 10 bases between. Germline CDR1 reads SEHNR; CDR2 reads FQNEAQ (reference sequence). The CDR3 covers 12 residues. The CDR3: CASSFGAETQYF. The CDR3 nucleotides read TGTGCCAGCAGTTTCGGGGCCGAGACCCAGTACTTC. The complete variable domain, with remaining parts taken from reference TRBV7-9 and TRBJ2-5, reads DTGVSQNPRHKITKRGQNVTFRCDPISEHNRLYWYRQTLGQGPEFLTYFQNEAQLEKSRLLSDRFSAERPKGSFSTLEIQRTEQGDSAMYLCASSFGAETQYFGPGTRLLVL.

This chain links TRBV2 with TRBJ1-2; TRBD1 matches 7 bases. V lost 8 bases and J lost 4; bases outside the gene matches: 10. CDR1 is SNHLY and CDR2 is FYNNEI in the germline V gene. The CDR3 is 14 amino acids. This CDR3 is CASLVGQLSYGYTF. CDR3 nucleotide sequence: TGTGCCAGCCTAGTGGGACAGCTATCCTATGGCTACACCTTC.

This clonotype was seen at least ten times. V is TRBV6-5 and J is TRBJ2-7, with a possible D match to TRBD1 (6 bases). CDR3 length: 12 amino acids. Germline assignment: CDR1 MNHEY and CDR2 SVGAGI. Trimming took off 5 bases at V and 3 bases at J, with 8 bases between the two ends. The CDR3 DNA follows: TGTGCCAGCAGTACAGGGAACTACGAGCAGTACTTC. Translated, it gives CASSTGNYEQYF.

This clonotype was detected many times. The V and J genes are TRBV18 and TRBJ2-3; D is unclear. The germline V gene has CDR1 KGHSH and CDR2 LQKENI. Trimming stripped 8 bases from V and 0 bases from J, with 6 bases between. The length of the CDR3 is 12 residues. Here the CDR3 reads CASSPSTDTQYF. The DNA of the CDR3 is TGTGCCAGCAGCCCTAGCACAGATACGCAGTATTTT.

This clonotype occurred a few times. The chain couples TRBV5-4 to TRBJ2-3, with D maybe TRBD2 (6 bases). This CDR3 has 16 residues. Looked up from germline, CDR1 is SGHNT and CDR2 is YYREEE (reference sequence). The germline V and J ends were trimmed by 4 bases and 3 bases, with 18 bases remaining between them. The CDR3 loop reads CASSHAGRRATDTQYF. The CDR3 region has the DNA TGTGCCAGCAGCCACGCCGGGCGGAGGGCGACAGATACGCAGTATTTT.

This clonotype was seen at least ten times. The rearrangement joins TRBV29-1 to TRBJ2-1; D call uncertain. CDR3 length: 13 residues. Trimming shortened V by 2 bases and J by 4 bases, and 9 bases separated the two germline ends. Germline CDR1 is SQVTM and CDR2 is ANQGSEA. CDR3 residues: CSVEPPGYNEQFF. The CDR3, as DNA: TGCAGCGTTGAACCCCCCGGTTACAATGAGCAGTTCTTC.